The sequence of this T cell receptor beta chain was determined in a study of yellow fever vaccine responses in identical twins (dated 2018 in TCRdb). General notes on the study: In the study, vaccine-responding T cell clones were precisely tracked in identical twins. Summary of the overall study and its limitations: The authors reported that the T cell response to vaccination in identical twins appeared partly convergent and partly personalized.

As to this clonotype: The clone's antigen remains unknown. Base qualities are missing; no much larger clone stands one base away.

The library was generated by RT-PCR. Sequencing took place on an Illumina HiSeq 2500. TCRdb redid the processing of the public reads, applying fastp at Q25 and MiXCR, and retained in-frame beta chains. For every CDR3 protein sequence, its rows merge into one entry that carries the most common genes and DNA. The sample has a few thousand distinct CDR3 sequences on record, roughly two thirds of them singletons. Clones ranked in the top ten supply 7.5% of the sample. The germline V gene gives CDR1 as MGHRA and CDR2 as YSYEKL. The CDR3, cysteine through phenylalanine, is 15 amino acids long. Only the CDR3 part of the read is kept: 45 bases, read in frame from the first base. Trimming leaves V shorter by 9 bases and J shorter by 5 bases, with the junction holding 12 bases beyond the gene matches.

The rearrangement joined TRBV4-1 to TRBJ2-1; the central 8 bases match TRBD1. The material sequenced was T cells from blood (PBMCs), unsorted or a sorted subset (not recorded which), taken before or after yellow fever vaccination (not recorded which). The source is a woman younger than 30 who received the yellow fever vaccine. Donor details come from another sample of the same person, matched by shared clones. At the DNA level, the sequence is TGCGCCAGTAAGATCGGGCAGGGGGCCCACAATGAGCAGTTCTTC. It specifies CASKIGQGAHNEQFF.